The 26 T cell receptor beta chains below all came from one sample that was sequenced in a study of control samples from healthy donors and cancer patients. Libraries were prepared by immunoSEQ multiplex PCR; TCRdb keeps only in-frame clonotypes and omits some of them. The data hold approximately 100,000 clones, with less than 95% observed a single time. Specimen: blood. The source is a woman under 30 in good health.

V usage is TRBV30 and J usage is TRBJ1-3; 7 bases align to TRBD1. This CDR3 contains 19 residues. Unmatched junction bases numbered 14, after V lost 0 bases and J lost 0 bases. Per the germline V gene, CDR1 is GTSNPN and CDR2 is SVGIG (reference sequence). The CDR3 coding sequence is TGTGCCTGGAGTGTTGTTCCGATACAGGGGATCTGCTCTGGAAACACCATATATTTT. Residues: CAWSVVPIQGICSGNTIYF.

The chain has TRBV6-5 and TRBJ1-4; weak D call: TRBD1 (5 bases). Germline CDR1 is MNHEY and CDR2 is SVGAGI. With 0 bases removed from V and 6 bases from J, the gap between germline ends came to 14 bases. The CDR3 extends over 16 amino acids. This CDR3 is CASSYSIAGGDEKLFF. CDR3 DNA: TGTGCCAGCAGTTACTCGATAGCCGGGGGTGATGAAAAACTGTTTTTT.

V is TRBV30 and J is TRBJ1-2; D not resolved. V dropped 2 bases and J dropped 4 bases, with 14 bases sitting between them. This CDR3 spans 14 amino acids. Germline CDR1 is GTSNPN and CDR2 is SVGIG (reference sequence). This CDR3 reads CAWSTWPKGYGYTF. CDR3 sequence (DNA): TGTGCCTGGAGTACCTGGCCAAAGGGCTATGGCTACACCTTC.

The V call is TRBV6-5, the J call TRBJ1-5, with D perhaps TRBD1 (6 bases). This CDR3 has 14 residues. V shed 5 bases and J shed 4 bases, with 12 bases lying between them. Germline lookup yields CDR1 MNHEY and CDR2 SVGAGI. CDR3 bases: TGTGCCAGCAGTCGAGACAGGCCTAATCAGCCCCAGCATTTT. Translation: CASSRDRPNQPQHF.

This clone has a handful of counts. The chain is built from TRBV10-3 and TRBJ1-3; D remains ambiguous. Germline CDR1 reads ENHRY; CDR2 reads SYGVKD. Trimming took 3 bases from V and 0 from J, leaving 6 bases between them. This CDR3 is 14 amino acids long. The CDR3 sequence: CAISDGSSGNTIYF. The CDR3 DNA follows: TGTGCCATCAGTGACGGGTCCTCTGGAAACACCATATATTTT.

V is TRBV16 and J is TRBJ1-5; D call uncertain. Germline V lookup: CDR1 KGHSY, CDR2 FQNENV. There are 15 residues in the CDR3. V was pared by 1 base and J by 4 bases, with 11 bases between. The CDR3 loop is CASSQFAAANQPQHF. CDR3 in DNA: TGTGCCAGCAGCCAATTTGCGGCAGCAAATCAGCCCCAGCATTTT.

The V gene is TRBV5-1, the J gene TRBJ1-4; 11 nucleotides line up with TRBD1. The CDR3 loop spans 15 amino acids. Per the germline V gene, CDR1 is SGHRS and CDR2 is YFSETQ. J was trimmed by 7 bases and V by 3 bases; bases with no gene match: 5. In DNA, the CDR3 is TGCGCCAGCAGCTCCGCGGACAGGGGGCTTGAAAAACTGTTTTTT. Its translation: CASSSADRGLEKLFF.

This clone has a single count. V usage is TRBV24-1 and J usage is TRBJ1-2; weak D call: TRBD1 (5 bases). This CDR3 contains 16 residues. Trimming removed 2 bases from V and 4 bases from J, with 16 bases in between. Germline assignment: CDR1 KGHDR and CDR2 SFDVKD. The CDR3 DNA reads TGTGCCACCAGTGATTCCGCACGCGGGGGAGGCTATGGCTACACCTTC. As protein: CATSDSARGGGYGYTF.

J is TRBJ2-7 and V is TRBV7-6; 7 nucleotides match TRBD1. There are 14 residues in the CDR3. With V trimmed by 5 bases and J by 2 bases, 6 bases remained unmatched. Germline V lookup: CDR1 SGHVS, CDR2 FNYEAQ. The CDR3 reads CASSPGTETYEQYF. Written as DNA, the CDR3 is TGTGCCAGCAGCCCCGGGACAGAGACCTACGAGCAGTACTTC. Drawing the rest from reference TRBV7-6 and TRBJ2-7, the complete variable domain is GAGVSQSPRYKVTKRGQDVALRCDPISGHVSLYWYRQALGQGPEFLTYFNYEAQQDKSGLPNDRFSAERPEGSISTLTIQRTEQRDSAMYRCASSPGTETYEQYFGPGTRLTVT.

The chain employs TRBV5-1 and TRBJ2-3, with a weak D call TRBD1 (6 bases). CDR3 size: 17 residues. From germline, CDR1 is SGHRS and CDR2 YFSETQ. V lost 1 base, J lost 0 bases, and 15 bases lay in between. The CDR3 nucleotides read TGCGCCAGCAGCTTGAACGACAGGAGGAAAAGCACAGATACGCAGTATTTT. It specifies CASSLNDRRKSTDTQYF.

The chain uses TRBV12-3 or TRBV12-4 and TRBJ1-1; D is ambiguous. This CDR3 spans 12 amino acids. V lost 7 bases and J lost 6, with 12 bases in between. CDR3 in DNA: TGTGCCAGCAATTATGGCCAGCCTGAAGCTTTCTTT. This encodes CASNYGQPEAFF.

The chain recombines TRBV1 with TRBJ2-1; no check of the table's D call, TRBD2, against the DNA was made. TRBV1 is labeled a pseudogene. This CDR3 has 17 amino acids. The chain's CDR3 is CTSSQVSGGVDIDEQFF. The DNA of the CDR3 is TGCACCAGCAGCCAAGTTAGCGGGGGGGTGGATATAGATGAGCAGTTCTTC.

V is TRBV6-1 and J is TRBJ2-3, with 11 bases identical to TRBD2. CDR3 length equals 16 residues. CDR1 and CDR2 from the germline V gene are MNHNS and SASEGT. Trimming removed 3 bases from V and 0 bases from J; junction bases left unmatched: 2. CDR3 nucleotide sequence: TGTGCCAGCAGTGACCTAGCGGGGGGCAGCACAGATACGCAGTATTTT. This encodes CASSDLAGGSTDTQYF.

V usage is TRBV4-1 and J usage is TRBJ1-4, with D possibly matching TRBD1 (5 bases). The CDR3 consists of 16 residues. V dropped 7 bases and J dropped 4 bases, with 19 bases sitting between them. CDR1 is MGHRA and CDR2 is YSYEKL in the germline V gene. CDR3 sequence: CASTPRRQGGNEKLFF. Written as DNA, the CDR3 is TGCGCCAGCACCCCCCGGCGTCAGGGCGGTAATGAAAAACTGTTTTTT.

The chain has TRBV14 and TRBJ2-3; D is possibly TRBD2 (6 bases). There are 21 residues in the CDR3. Germline values: CDR1 SGHDN, CDR2 FVKESK. With 2 bases removed from V and 4 bases from J, the gap between germline ends came to 31 bases. CDR3 residues: CASSQPWRPGRGRIPADTQYF. CDR3 bases: TGTGCCAGCAGCCAACCATGGCGACCGGGGCGGGGAAGGATCCCGGCAGATACGCAGTATTTT. The full variable domain, in which reference TRBV14 and TRBJ2-3 provide the parts outside the CDR3, is EAGVTQFPSHSVIEKGQTVTLRCDPISGHDNLYWYRRVMGKEIKFLLHFVKESKQDESGMPNNRFLAERTGGTYSTLKVQPAELEDSGVYFCASSQPWRPGRGRIPADTQYFGPGTRLTVL.

V and J are TRBV11-1 and TRBJ1-4; D is unclear. CDR3 length: 14 residues. Germline lookup yields CDR1 SGHAT and CDR2 FQDESV (reference sequence). Trimming took 0 bases from V and 7 from J, leaving 9 bases between them. The CDR3 nucleotides are TGTGCCAGCAGCTTAGCGAGAGAAGGTGAAAAACTGTTTTTT. Its protein product is CASSLAREGEKLFF.

The chain combines TRBV24-1 with TRBJ2-5; D gene ambiguous. V was trimmed by 3 bases and J by 0 bases, leaving 7 bases between them. CDR1 is KGHDR, CDR2 SFDVKD, per germline. The CDR3 extends over 14 amino acids. The CDR3 spells CATSDTLYQETQYF. In nucleotides, the CDR3 is TGTGCCACCAGTGATACATTATACCAAGAGACCCAGTACTTC.

The rearrangement uses TRBV18 and TRBJ1-2; maybe TRBD1 (6 bases). The CDR3 runs to 15 residues. Germline-derived CDR1 and CDR2 are KGHSH and LQKENI. The ends were cut back, 3 bases at V and 6 bases at J, with 17 bases in the middle. The CDR3 loop is CASSPGGGRVDGYTF. The CDR3 DNA follows: TGTGCCAGCTCACCCGGGGGCGGCAGGGTCGATGGCTACACCTTC.

The chain links TRBV6-2 or TRBV6-3 to TRBJ1-5; no clear D. V lost 2 bases to trimming and J lost 1 base, with 3 bases between them. Germline loops: CDR1 MNHEY, CDR2 SVGEGT. This CDR3 spans 13 amino acids. The chain's CDR3 is CASSYESNQPQHF. CDR3 DNA sequence: TGTGCCAGCAGTTACGAGAGCAATCAGCCCCAGCATTTT.

This sequence joins TRBV19 and TRBJ1-1, with a weak D call TRBD1 (5 bases). Trimming took off 5 bases at V and 0 bases at J, with 10 bases between the two ends. The length of the CDR3 is 14 residues. CDR1 is LNHDA and CDR2 is SQIVND in the germline V gene (reference sequence). As DNA, the CDR3 is TGTGCCAGTAGTGCAAGGACATTGAACACTGAAGCTTTCTTT. Translation: CASSARTLNTEAFF.

This clone was seen only once. The chain is built from TRBV29-1 and TRBJ1-2; D is uncertain. Trimming removed 2 bases at V and 6 bases at J, with 10 bases between. Germline assignment: CDR1 SQVTM and CDR2 ANQGSEA. CDR3 size: 12 residues. CDR3 DNA sequence: TGCAGCGTTGAAAGTTGGGGAGATGGCTACACCTTC. Protein sequence: CSVESWGDGYTF.

The rearrangement uses TRBV6-4 and TRBJ1-5, with a possible D match to TRBD1 (5 bases). The CDR3 has 14 amino acids. V gave up 5 bases and J gave up 0 bases, with 8 bases separating them. Germline CDR1 reads MRHNA; CDR2 reads SNTAGT. This CDR3 is CASSPDTSNQPQHF. The DNA for the CDR3 is TGTGCCAGCAGTCCGGACACTAGCAATCAGCCCCAGCATTTT.

In its sample, this clone was seen once. CDR3 DNA sequence: TGTGCCAGCAGCCTAACTGGGGGAACTAATGAAAAACTGTTTTTT. It is translated as CASSLTGGTNEKLFF. The J gene is TRBJ1-4, the V gene TRBV3-1 (or the pseudogene TRBV3-2), with D possibly matching TRBD1 (5 bases). V lost 4 bases and J lost 1, with 10 bases in between. The CDR3 consists of 15 residues. Looked up from germline, CDR1 is LGHDT and CDR2 is YNNKEL (reference sequence).

The V gene is TRBV6-5, the J gene TRBJ1-2, with D maybe TRBD1 (6 bases). The CDR3 length is 15 residues. V lost 4 bases and J 3 bases, leaving 15 bases between the germline ends. The germline CDR1 and CDR2 sequences are MNHEY and SVGAGI. CDR3 sequence (DNA): TGTGCCAGCAGTTCTCTTCGGGACACCGACTATGGCTACACCTTC. This gives the protein CASSSLRDTDYGYTF.

The chain has TRBV9 and TRBJ1-2, with 10 bases lining up with TRBD1. The CDR3 is made up of 15 amino acids. V dropped 4 bases and J dropped 5; count of bases not matched to a gene: 8. Per germline, CDR1 SGDLS and CDR2 YYNGEE. CDR3: CASSQSTGGPYGYTF. In DNA form, the CDR3 reads TGTGCCAGCAGCCAATCGACAGGGGGCCCGTATGGCTACACCTTC.

The chain recombines TRBV21-1 with TRBJ2-1; the D call of TRBD2 is as the table states it, not checked on the DNA. TRBV21-1 is designated a pseudogene. The CDR3 spans 18 residues. The CDR3 loop is CASRRVLAGKKHNNEQFF. CDR3 bases: TGTGCCAGCAGGAGGGTCCTAGCGGGGAAGAAGCACAACAATGAGCAGTTCTTC.